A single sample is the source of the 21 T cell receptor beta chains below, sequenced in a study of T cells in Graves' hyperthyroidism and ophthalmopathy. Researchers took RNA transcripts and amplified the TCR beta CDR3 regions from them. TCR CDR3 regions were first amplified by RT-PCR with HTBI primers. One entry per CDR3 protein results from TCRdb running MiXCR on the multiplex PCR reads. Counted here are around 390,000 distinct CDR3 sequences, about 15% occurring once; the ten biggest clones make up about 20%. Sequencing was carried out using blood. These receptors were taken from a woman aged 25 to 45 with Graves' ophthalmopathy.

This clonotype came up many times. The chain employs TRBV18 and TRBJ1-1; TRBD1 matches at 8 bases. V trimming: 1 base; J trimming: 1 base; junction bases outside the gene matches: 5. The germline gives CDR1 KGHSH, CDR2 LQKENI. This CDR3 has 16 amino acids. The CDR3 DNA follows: TGTGCCAGCTCACCACAAGGGACAGGACAGAACACTGAAGCTTTCTTT. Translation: CASSPQGTGQNTEAFF.

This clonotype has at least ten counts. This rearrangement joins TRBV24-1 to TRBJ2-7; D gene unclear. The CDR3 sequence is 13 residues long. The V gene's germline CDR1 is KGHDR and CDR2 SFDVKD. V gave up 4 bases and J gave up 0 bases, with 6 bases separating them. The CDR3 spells CATSDRSSYEQYF. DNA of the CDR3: TGTGCCACCAGTGACAGGTCCTCCTACGAGCAGTACTTC.

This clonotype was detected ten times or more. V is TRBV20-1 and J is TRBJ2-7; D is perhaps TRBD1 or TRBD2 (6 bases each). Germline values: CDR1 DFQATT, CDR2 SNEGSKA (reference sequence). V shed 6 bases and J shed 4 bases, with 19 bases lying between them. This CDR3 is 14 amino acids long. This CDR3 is CSAASGASPYEQYF. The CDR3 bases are TGCAGTGCAGCCTCGGGGGCATCTCCTTACGAGCAGTACTTC.

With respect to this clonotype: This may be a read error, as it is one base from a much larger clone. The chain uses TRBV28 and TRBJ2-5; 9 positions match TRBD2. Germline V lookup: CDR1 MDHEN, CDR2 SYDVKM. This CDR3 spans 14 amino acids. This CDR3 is CASRSGGQQETRYF. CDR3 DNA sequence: TGTGCCAGCCGGAGCGGGGGGCAGCAAGAGACCCGGTACTTC.

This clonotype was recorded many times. CDR3 protein: CASRPRTGYHGELFF. The CDR3, as DNA: TGTGCCAGCAGGCCACGGACAGGGTATCACGGGGAGCTGTTTTTT. The chain carries TRBV28 and TRBJ2-2, with TRBD1 matching 8 bases. The CDR3 covers 15 residues. V dropped 6 bases and J dropped 7; count of bases not matched to a gene: 10. Germline values: CDR1 MDHEN, CDR2 SYDVKM. Full variable domain (outside the CDR3, taken from reference TRBV28 and TRBJ2-2): DVKVTQSSRYLVKRTGEKVFLECVQDMDHENMFWYRQDPGLGLRLIYFSYDVKMKEKGDIPEGYSVSREKKERFSLILESASTNQTSMYLCASRPRTGYHGELFFGEGSRLTVL.

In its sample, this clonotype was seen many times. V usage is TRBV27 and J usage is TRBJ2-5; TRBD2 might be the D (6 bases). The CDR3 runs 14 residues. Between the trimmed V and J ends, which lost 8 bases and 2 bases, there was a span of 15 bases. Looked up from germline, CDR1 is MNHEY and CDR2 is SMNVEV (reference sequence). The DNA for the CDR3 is TGTGCCAGCGCCCGCGGAGGGTCTCAAGAGACCCAGTACTTC. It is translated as CASARGGSQETQYF.

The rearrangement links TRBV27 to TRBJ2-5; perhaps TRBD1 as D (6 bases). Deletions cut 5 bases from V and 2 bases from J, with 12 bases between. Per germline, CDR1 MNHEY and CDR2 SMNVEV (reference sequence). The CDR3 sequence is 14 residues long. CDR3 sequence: CASSAAGAQETQYF. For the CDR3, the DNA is TGTGCCAGCAGTGCCGCAGGGGCGCAAGAGACCCAGTACTTC.

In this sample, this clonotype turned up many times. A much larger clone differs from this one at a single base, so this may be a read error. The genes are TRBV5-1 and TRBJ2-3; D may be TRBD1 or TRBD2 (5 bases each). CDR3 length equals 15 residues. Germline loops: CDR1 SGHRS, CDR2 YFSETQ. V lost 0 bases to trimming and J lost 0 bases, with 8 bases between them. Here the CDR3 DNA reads TGCGCCAGCAGCTTGGTCGGGGCTAGCACAGATACGCAGTATTTT. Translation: CASSLVGASTDTQYF. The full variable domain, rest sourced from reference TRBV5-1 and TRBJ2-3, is KAGVTQTPRYLIKTRGQQVTLSCSPISGHRSVSWYQQTPGQGLQFLFEYFSETQRNKGNFPGRFSGRQFSNSRSEMNVSTLELGDSALYLCASSLVGASTDTQYFGPGTRLTVL.

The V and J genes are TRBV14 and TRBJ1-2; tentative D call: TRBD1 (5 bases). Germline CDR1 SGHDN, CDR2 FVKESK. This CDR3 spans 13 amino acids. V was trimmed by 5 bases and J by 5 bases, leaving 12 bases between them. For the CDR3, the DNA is TGTGCCAGCAGCAGAAGACAGTTATATGGCTACACCTTC. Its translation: CASSRRQLYGYTF.

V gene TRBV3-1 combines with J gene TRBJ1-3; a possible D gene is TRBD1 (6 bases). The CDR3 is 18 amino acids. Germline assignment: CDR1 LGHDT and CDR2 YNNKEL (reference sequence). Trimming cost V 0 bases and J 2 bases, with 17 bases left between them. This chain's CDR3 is CASSQDEVRGETGNTIYF. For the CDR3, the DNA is TGTGCCAGCAGCCAAGATGAGGTCAGGGGAGAGACTGGAAACACCATATATTTT.

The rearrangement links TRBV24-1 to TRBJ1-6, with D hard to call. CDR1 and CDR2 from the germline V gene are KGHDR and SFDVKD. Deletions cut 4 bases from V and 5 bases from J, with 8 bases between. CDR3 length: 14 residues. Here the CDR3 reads CATSEGRDNSPLHF. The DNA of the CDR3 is TGTGCCACCAGTGAGGGTAGGGATAATTCACCCCTCCACTTT.

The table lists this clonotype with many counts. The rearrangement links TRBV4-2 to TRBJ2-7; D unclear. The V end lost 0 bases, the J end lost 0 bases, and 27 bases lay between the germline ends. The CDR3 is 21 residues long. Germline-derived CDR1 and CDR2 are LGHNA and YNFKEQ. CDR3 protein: CASSQEPVGILTGSGSYEQYF. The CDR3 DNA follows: TGTGCCAGCAGCCAAGAGCCAGTAGGAATATTAACGGGTAGTGGCTCCTACGAGCAGTACTTC.

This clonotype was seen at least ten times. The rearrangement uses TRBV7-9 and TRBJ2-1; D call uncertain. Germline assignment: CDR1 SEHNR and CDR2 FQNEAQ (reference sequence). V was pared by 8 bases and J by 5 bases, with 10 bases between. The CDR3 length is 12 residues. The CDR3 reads CASLAGNNEQFF. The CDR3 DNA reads TGTGCCAGCTTGGCAGGAAACAATGAGCAGTTCTTC.

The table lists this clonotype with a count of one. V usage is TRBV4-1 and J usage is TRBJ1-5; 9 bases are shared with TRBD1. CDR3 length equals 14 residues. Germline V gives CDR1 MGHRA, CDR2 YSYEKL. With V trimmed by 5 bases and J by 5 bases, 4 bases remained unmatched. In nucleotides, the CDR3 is TGCGCCAGCAGCACGGGACAGGGTGATCAGCCCCAGCATTTT. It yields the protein CASSTGQGDQPQHF.

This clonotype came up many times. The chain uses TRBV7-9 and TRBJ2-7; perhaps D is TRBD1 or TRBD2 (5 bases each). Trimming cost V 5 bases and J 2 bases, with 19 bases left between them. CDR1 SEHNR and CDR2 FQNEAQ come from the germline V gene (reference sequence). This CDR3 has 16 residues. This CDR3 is CASSTAGAGHTYEQYF. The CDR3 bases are TGTGCCAGCAGCACCGCCGGGGCAGGGCATACCTACGAGCAGTACTTC.

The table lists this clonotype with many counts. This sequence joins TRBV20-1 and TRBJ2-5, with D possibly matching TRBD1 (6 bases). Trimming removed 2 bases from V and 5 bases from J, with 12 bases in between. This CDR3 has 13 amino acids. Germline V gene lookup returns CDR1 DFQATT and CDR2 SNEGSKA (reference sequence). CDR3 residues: CSARQDSRETQYF. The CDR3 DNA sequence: TGCAGTGCTAGACAGGACAGTCGGGAGACCCAGTACTTC.

The CDR3 reads CASSQLGPRALFF. CDR3 DNA sequence: TGCGCCAGCAGCCAGCTAGGACCCCGGGCCCTCTTCTTT. The chain links TRBV4-1 to TRBJ1-1; no clear D gene. Germline-derived CDR1 and CDR2 are MGHRA and YSYEKL. The CDR3 contains 13 residues. With 3 bases removed from V and 14 bases from J, the gap between germline ends came to 19 bases.

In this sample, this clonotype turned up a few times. CDR3 loop: CASSPRAHNYGYTF. CDR3 coding DNA: TGCGCCAGCAGCCCGAGAGCACATAACTATGGCTACACCTTC. The chain carries TRBV5-1 and TRBJ1-2; no firm D call. With 4 bases removed from V and 1 base from J, the gap between germline ends came to 11 bases. Per germline, CDR1 SGHRS and CDR2 YFSETQ. The CDR3 sequence is 14 residues long.

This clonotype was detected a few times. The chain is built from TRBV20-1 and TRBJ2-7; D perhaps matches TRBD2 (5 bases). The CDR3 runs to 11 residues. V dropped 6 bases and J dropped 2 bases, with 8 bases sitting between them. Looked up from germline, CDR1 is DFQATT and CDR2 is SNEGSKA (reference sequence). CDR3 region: CSAGNTYEQYF. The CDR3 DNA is TGCAGTGCCGGGAATACCTACGAGCAGTACTTC.

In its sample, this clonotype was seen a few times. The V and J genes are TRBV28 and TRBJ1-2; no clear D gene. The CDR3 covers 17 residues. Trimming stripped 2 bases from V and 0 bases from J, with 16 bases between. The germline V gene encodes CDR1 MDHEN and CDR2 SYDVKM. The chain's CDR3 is CASSLPGFHGANYGYTF. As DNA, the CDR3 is TGTGCCAGCAGTTTACCGGGTTTTCACGGGGCTAACTATGGCTACACCTTC.

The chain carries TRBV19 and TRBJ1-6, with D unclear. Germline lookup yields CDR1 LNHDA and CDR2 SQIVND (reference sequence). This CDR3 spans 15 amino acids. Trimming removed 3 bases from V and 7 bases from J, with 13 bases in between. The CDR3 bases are TGTGCCAGTAGTATTGGGAGGGCCAAGAATTCACCCCTCCACTTT. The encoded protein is CASSIGRAKNSPLHF.